The entry that follows covers one T cell receptor (beta chain) sequence. Its target is not known. The entry originates in a study of cytomegalovirus exposure and HLA in healthy donors. Researchers ran the PCR with 60 Vbeta and 13 Jbeta primers. Sequencing was performed with immunoSEQ multiplex PCR; in TCRdb, only in-frame clones are kept and a portion is missing. The listing contains 45,000 or so clones. General study findings and limits: V- and J-gene trimming of TCR beta was linked (in a later analysis) to a missense DCLRE1C variant. A later analysis by the authors found several of the most significant clusters apparently linked to common viral pathogens. CMV serostatus was the only immune exposure information that was available.

Trimming cost V 6 bases and J 5 bases; bases outside gene matches: 7. From germline, CDR1 is ENHRY and CDR2 SYGVKD. This CDR3 is built from 15 residues. Sequencing was performed on PBMCs. The sequence derives from a male donor in good health and CMV-seronegative. The V call is TRBV10-3, the J call TRBJ1-6; 7 nucleotides line up with TRBD1. In nucleotides, the CDR3 is TGTGCCATCAGGGGCCAAGGACAGGATAATTCACCCCTCCACTTT. It codes for CAIRGQGQDNSPLHF.